Reported below is one T cell receptor beta chain. What it binds is unknown. Trimming cost V 11 bases and J 6 bases, with 13 bases left between them. The germline V gene has CDR1 MNHNS and CDR2 SASEGT. CDR3 length: 11 residues. This specimen comes from a study of post-analysis software for immune sequencing data. Study outcomes and limitations: Compared with controls, patients had more of 4 to 6 TRBV segments, including TRBV5-6, TRBV5-1 and TRBV20-1. Samples made in the same batch grouped tightly together by F measure.

Unique molecular identifiers were carried by the TCR beta cDNA libraries. TCRdb passed the PCR reads through MiXCR, listing each CDR3 protein once. The table includes roughly 800,000 distinct CDR3 sequences, about 45% detected once. The specimen sequenced was blood. This chain connects TRBV6-1 to TRBJ1-1; tentatively, D is TRBD1 (6 bases). This TCR came from a girl aged 10-17 years with multiple sclerosis. Written as DNA, the CDR3 is TGTGCCGCCTCGAACAGGGCTGAAGCTTTCTTT. Translated: CAASNRAEAFF.